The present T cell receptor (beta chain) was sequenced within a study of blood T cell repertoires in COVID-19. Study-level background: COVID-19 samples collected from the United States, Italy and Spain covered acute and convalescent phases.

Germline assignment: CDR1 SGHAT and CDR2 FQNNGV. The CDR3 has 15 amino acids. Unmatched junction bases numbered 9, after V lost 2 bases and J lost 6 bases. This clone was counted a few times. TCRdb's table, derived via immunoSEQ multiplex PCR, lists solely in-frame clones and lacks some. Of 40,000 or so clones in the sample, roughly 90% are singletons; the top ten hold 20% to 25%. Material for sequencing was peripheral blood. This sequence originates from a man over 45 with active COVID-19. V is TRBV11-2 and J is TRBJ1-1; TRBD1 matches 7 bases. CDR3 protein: CASSLPSQGVAEAFF. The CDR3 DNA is TGTGCCAGCAGCTTACCGTCTCAGGGGGTCGCTGAAGCTTTCTTT.